This entry lists 17 T cell receptor beta chains sequenced from one sample in a study of brain T cells in children with intractable seizures. Profiling relied on immunoSEQ multiplex PCR, and the TCRdb table lists in-frame clones only, not all of them. Seen here are around 100,000 clones, 94% observed once, and the top ten hold 3.8%. The sample was peripheral blood, taken at surgery. These receptors all stem from a boy less than two years old with hemimegalencephaly and intractable seizures.

The genes are TRBV6-5 and TRBJ1-6; 9 bases agree with TRBD1. This CDR3 is built from 15 residues. V shed 6 bases and J 7 bases; nucleotides not matched to a gene: 7. Germline V gives CDR1 MNHEY, CDR2 SVGAGI. CDR3 protein: CASSPQGAVNSPLHF. CDR3 bases: TGTGCCAGCAGCCCACAGGGGGCGGTGAATTCACCCCTCCACTTT.

This chain joins TRBV25-1 and TRBJ1-1; D is perhaps TRBD1 (6 bases). CDR3 length equals 13 residues. Trimming pared 6 bases from V and 5 bases from J, leaving 13 bases between. Germline values: CDR1 MGHDK, CDR2 SYGVNS. As DNA, the CDR3 is TGTGCCAGCAGGAGGGGACAAGGTACTGAAGCTTTCTTT. This codes for CASRRGQGTEAFF.

The chain has TRBV6-2 or TRBV6-3 and TRBJ2-1, with D perhaps TRBD1 or TRBD2 (5 bases each). The germline V and J ends were trimmed by 2 bases and 7 bases, with 18 bases remaining between them. Germline V lookup: CDR1 MNHEY, CDR2 SVGEGT. The CDR3 has 16 residues. The DNA for the CDR3 is TGTGCCAGCAGTTACCTCTTTGGGACGACCGAAAATGAGCAGTTCTTC. Encoded protein: CASSYLFGTTENEQFF.

The chain couples TRBV7-2 to TRBJ2-3; 9 bases agree with TRBD2. The CDR3 runs 16 residues. Germline values: CDR1 SGHTA, CDR2 FQGNSA. V gave up 0 bases and J gave up 1 base; unmatched junction bases: 2. CDR3 protein: CASSLARTSGTDTQYF. In DNA, the CDR3 is TGTGCCAGCAGCTTAGCTAGGACTAGCGGCACAGATACGCAGTATTTT.

The rearrangement joins TRBV5-1 to TRBJ1-1, with unresolved D. Germline V gene lookup returns CDR1 SGHRS and CDR2 YFSETQ. Trimming pared 0 bases from V and 3 bases from J, leaving 9 bases between. The CDR3 has 14 amino acids. Here the CDR3 reads CASSLGQSYTEAFF. The CDR3 DNA sequence: TGCGCCAGCAGCTTGGGCCAGAGCTACACTGAAGCTTTCTTT.

V and J are TRBV5-5 and TRBJ2-7, with 10 bases aligning to TRBD2. The germline V gene encodes CDR1 SGHKS and CDR2 YYEKEE (reference sequence). The CDR3 has 17 residues. J gave up 2 bases and V 6 bases, and 14 bases lay outside the gene matches. CDR3 nucleotides: TGTGCCAGCAACTCCCGGGCTAGCGGGAGAAGGACCTACGAGCAGTACTTC. This sequence encodes CASNSRASGRRTYEQYF.

The chain has TRBV28 and TRBJ2-3; D uncertain. The V gene lost 6 bases and the J gene lost 6 bases, with 25 bases spanning the gap. The CDR3 loop spans 17 amino acids. The germline gives CDR1 MDHEN, CDR2 SYDVKM. CDR3 sequence reads: CASRRYVRAFVGDTQYF. In DNA, the CDR3 is TGTGCCAGCAGGAGGTACGTCCGGGCATTTGTTGGTGATACGCAGTATTTT.

This chain connects TRBV28 to TRBJ1-1, with D perhaps TRBD1 (6 bases). The V end lost 6 bases, the J end lost 0 bases, and 17 bases lay between the germline ends. The CDR3 sequence is 16 residues long. From germline, CDR1 is MDHEN and CDR2 SYDVKM. The CDR3 DNA reads TGTGCCAGCAGCCCGTTGGATCGGGACATGAACACTGAAGCTTTCTTT. Translated, it gives CASSPLDRDMNTEAFF.

The CDR3 DNA sequence: TGTGCCATCACTAAGGGACTAGCGGGGACCGAGCAGTACTTC. It codes for CAITKGLAGTEQYF. The chain couples TRBV10-3 to TRBJ2-7, with TRBD2 matching 13 bases. CDR3 length equals 14 residues. Germline values: CDR1 ENHRY, CDR2 SYGVKD. V trimming: 7 bases; J trimming: 6 bases; junction bases outside the gene matches: 6.

This chain joins TRBV11-2 and TRBJ2-7; D is uncertain. Germline loops: CDR1 SGHAT, CDR2 FQNNGV. The CDR3 has 12 residues. V lost 0 bases, J lost 5 bases, and 5 bases lay in between. DNA for the CDR3: TGTGCCAGCAGCTTAGACTGGGACGAGCAGTACTTC. Encoded protein: CASSLDWDEQYF.

V gene TRBV7-9 combines with J gene TRBJ2-1; D is possibly TRBD2 (5 bases). V shed 1 base and J shed 8 bases, with 18 bases lying between them. Germline V gene data show CDR1 as SEHNR and CDR2 as FQNEAQ (reference sequence). The CDR3 sequence is 16 residues long. In DNA, the CDR3 is TGTGCCAGCAGCTTAGGGGTACTAGACGTCCCGTATGAGCAGTTCTTC. Translated, it gives CASSLGVLDVPYEQFF.

This clone was seen just once. This chain connects TRBV4-1 to TRBJ1-4; 7 bases agree with TRBD1. CDR3 size: 15 residues. The germline V gene encodes CDR1 MGHRA and CDR2 YSYEKL. With V trimmed by 1 base and J by 8 bases, 7 bases remained unmatched. CDR3 DNA sequence: TGCGCCAGCAGCCAAGTGAGGACAGGCGACGAAAAACTGTTTTTT. Translation gives CASSQVRTGDEKLFF.

The V call is TRBV5-5, the J call TRBJ2-3, with 8 bases that match TRBD1. Per germline, CDR1 SGHKS and CDR2 YYEKEE (reference sequence). The length of the CDR3 is 16 residues. J lost 1 base, V lost 4 bases, and 8 bases had no gene match. CDR3 in DNA: TGTGCCAGCAGCACGCCAGGGGGCGGTCGCACAGATACGCAGTATTTT. It codes for CASSTPGGGRTDTQYF.

The chain links TRBV10-2 to TRBJ2-3; TRBD1 matches at 9 bases. From germline, CDR1 is WSHSY and CDR2 SAAADI. Trimming took 7 bases from V and 2 from J; bases not matched to a gene: 16. The CDR3 runs 18 residues. The CDR3 DNA reads TGCGCCAGCATATTAACAGGGGGCGCTCGAAATGCCACAGATACGCAGTATTTT. Amino acids: CASILTGGARNATDTQYF.

This chain connects TRBV20-1 to TRBJ2-7; 9 bases agree with TRBD2. Germline assignment: CDR1 DFQATT and CDR2 SNEGSKA (reference sequence). The CDR3 consists of 12 residues. Trimming took 3 bases from V and 12 from J; bases not matched to a gene: 9. In DNA form, the CDR3 reads TGCAGTGCTAGTAGCGGGAGTGGCGGGCGGTACTTC. Translated, it gives CSASSGSGGRYF.

In DNA form, the CDR3 reads TGCGCCAGCAGCCAAGAGGGGGGCACAGATACGCAGTATTTT. Its translation: CASSQEGGTDTQYF. J is TRBJ2-3 and V is TRBV4-3; perhaps D is TRBD1 or TRBD2 (5 bases each). This CDR3 comprises 14 residues. V was pared by 0 bases and J by 1 base, with 5 bases between. The V gene's germline CDR1 is LGHNA and CDR2 YSLEER.

V and J are TRBV29-1 and TRBJ2-7; 9 positions match TRBD2. This CDR3 contains 15 residues. Germline trimming cut 3 bases from V and 3 bases from J; bases unmatched to any gene: 9. The germline V gene has CDR1 SQVTM and CDR2 ANQGSEA. CDR3 in amino acids: CSVDGVAGERYEQYF. In DNA form, the CDR3 reads TGCAGCGTTGACGGGGTAGCGGGAGAGCGCTACGAGCAGTACTTC.